A selection of T cell receptor beta chains follows, all from one sample in a study of T cell changes during pregnancy in multiple sclerosis. The repertoire was sequenced with immunoSEQ multiplex PCR; TCRdb's copy has only in-frame clones and lacks some. Here the sample spans under 40,000 clones, approximately 90% being singletons. The input for sequencing was CD8+ T cells from peripheral blood mononuclear cells, taken in the first trimester of pregnancy. The receptors stem from a female donor with multiple sclerosis, enrolled in a pregnancy study. CDR3s include the opening cysteine and the closing phenylalanine or tryptophan. Fields, in order: J gene, clone size, D gene, V gene, CDR3 protein, CDR3 DNA. D genes are given only for firm matches. Expanded clones get a size class; other rows say once, few or many, or leave the size out.

>TRBJ2-5|NA|TRBD2|TRBV7-7
CASSPGGLAGRETQYF
TGTGCTAGCAGCCCGGGAGGACTAGCGGGTCGAGAGACCCAGTACTTC
>TRBJ1-1|NA|NA|TRBV7-9
CASSLGGAEAFF
TGTGCCAGCAGTTTGGGCGGGGCTGAAGCTTTCTTT
>TRBJ2-1|NA|TRBD2|TRBV19
CASTVYWGRAGNEQFF
TGTGCCAGTACCGTATATTGGGGGAGGGCCGGTAATGAGCAGTTCTTC
>TRBJ2-7|once|TRBD2|TRBV6-1
CASSEGTSAPYEQYF
TGTGCCAGCAGTGAGGGGACTAGCGCGCCTTACGAGCAGTACTTC
>TRBJ2-7|NA|TRBD2|TRBV2
CASNPLAGVGEQYF
TGTGCCAGCAATCCCCTAGCGGGAGTAGGGGAGCAGTACTTC
>TRBJ2-7|NA|TRBD1|TRBV5-8
CASSFGTDYEQYF
TGTGCCAGCAGCTTCGGGACAGACTACGAGCAGTACTTC
>TRBJ2-1|NA|NA|TRBV19
CASTRGGSDYNEQFF
TGTGCCAGTACCCGCGGTGGTAGCGACTACAATGAGCAGTTCTTC
>TRBJ1-2|NA|NA|TRBV28
CASSIQGTSGGYTF
TGTGCCAGCAGTATACAGGGTACCTCCGGCGGCTACACCTTC
>TRBJ1-6|NA|TRBD1|TRBV29-1
CSASQGGNSPLHF
TGCAGCGCCTCGCAGGGGGGTAATTCACCCCTCCACTTT
>TRBJ2-1|NA|NA|TRBV28
CANSRRQADEQFF
TGTGCCAACTCCCGGCGCCAAGCGGATGAGCAGTTCTTC
>TRBJ2-5|NA|TRBD2|TRBV4-1
CASSHSSGWGGETQYF
TGCGCCAGCAGCCACAGTAGCGGTTGGGGGGGAGAGACCCAGTACTTC
>TRBJ2-7|NA|NA|TRBV19
CASSDRGQFLSIYEQYF
TGTGCCAGTAGTGACCGAGGACAGTTCCTTTCCATCTACGAGCAGTACTTC
>TRBJ1-1|NA|TRBD1|TRBV5-1
CASSLDWDRANTEAFF
TGCGCCAGCAGCTTGGACTGGGACAGGGCCAACACTGAAGCTTTCTTT
>TRBJ2-7|NA|TRBD1|TRBV5-1
CASSGGTGGWEQYF
TGCGCCAGCAGCGGCGGGACAGGGGGGTGGGAGCAGTACTTC
>TRBJ2-4|NA|NA|TRBV10-3
CAISDVGDILAKNIQYF
TGTGCCATCAGTGATGTGGGTGACATTCTAGCCAAAAACATTCAGTACTTC
>TRBJ2-1|NA|TRBD2|TRBV7-9
CASSSGTSNNEQFF
TGTGCCAGCAGCTCCGGGACTAGCAACAATGAGCAGTTCTTC
>TRBJ2-6|NA|NA|TRBV27
CASTTQGSGANVLTF
TGTGCCAGCACTACACAGGGCTCTGGGGCCAACGTCCTGACTTTC
>TRBJ2-1|NA|NA|TRBV7-6
CASSLARSYPSNEQFF
TGTGCCAGCAGCTTAGCGCGGAGCTACCCCAGCAATGAGCAGTTCTTC
>TRBJ1-1|few|NA|TRBV19
CASSSNTEAFF
TGTGCCAGTAGCTCGAACACTGAAGCTTTCTTT
>TRBJ2-1|NA|TRBD2|TRBV27
CASSPRAGGSYNEQFF
TGTGCCAGCAGTCCAAGAGCGGGAGGGTCCTACAATGAGCAGTTCTTC
>TRBJ2-3|NA|TRBD2|TRBV27
CASSPSSGRSLDTQYF
TGTGCCAGCAGTCCTAGTAGCGGGAGGTCTCTAGATACGCAGTATTTT
>TRBJ2-7|NA|NA|TRBV5-5
CASSLVTGSSYEQYF
TGTGCCAGCAGCCTGGTTACAGGGAGCTCCTACGAGCAGTACTTC
>TRBJ1-1|NA|TRBD1|TRBV7-9
CASSGGTGGETPSGAFF
TGTGCCAGCAGCGGAGGGACAGGGGGCGAAACCCCTTCGGGAGCTTTCTTT
>TRBJ2-2|NA|TRBD2|TRBV27
CASSWASGSGELFF
TGTGCCAGCAGTTGGGCTAGCGGGAGCGGGGAGCTGTTTTTT
>TRBJ1-1|NA|NA|TRBV7-9
CASSLEGGRMTEAFF
TGTGCCAGCAGCTTAGAGGGGGGGCGGATGACTGAAGCTTTCTTT
>TRBJ2-7|NA|TRBD1|TRBV4-1
CASSQETGDKREQYF
TGCGCCAGCAGCCAAGAAACAGGGGACAAGCGCGAGCAGTACTTC
>TRBJ2-7|NA|NA|TRBV19
CASSPPNGYEQYF
TGTGCCAGTAGTCCCCCCAACGGCTACGAGCAGTACTTC
>TRBJ2-1|NA|TRBD2|TRBV30
CAWSTSANEQFF
TGTGCCTGGAGTACTAGCGCCAATGAGCAGTTCTTC
>TRBJ2-3|NA|NA|TRBV7-6
CASSLEYRQTTTDTQYF
TGTGCCAGCAGCTTAGAATACAGACAAACAACCACAGATACGCAGTATTTT
>TRBJ2-7|NA|NA|TRBV6-6
CASSPSTDYEQYF
TGTGCCAGCAGTCCATCGACAGACTACGAGCAGTACTTC
>TRBJ2-7|NA|NA|TRBV27
CASSLGVSGQVYEQYF
TGTGCCAGCAGTTTAGGGGTAAGCGGCCAGGTATACGAGCAGTACTTC
>TRBJ2-1|NA|NA|TRBV6-1
CASSEWTDSYNEQFF
TGTGCCAGCAGTGAATGGACAGATTCCTACAATGAGCAGTTCTTC
>TRBJ1-1|NA|NA|TRBV19
CASSMVDSPALKAFF
TGTGCCAGTAGTATGGTGGACAGCCCAGCGTTGAAAGCTTTCTTT
>TRBJ1-3|NA|NA|TRBV27
CASSSTTRGNTIYF
TGTGCCAGCAGTTCGACTACCCGCGGAAACACCATATATTTT
>TRBJ2-7|NA|NA|TRBV27
CASSSPTSYEQYF
TGTGCCAGCAGTTCCCCGACTAGCTACGAGCAGTACTTC
>TRBJ2-7|NA|TRBD2|TRBV9
CASSFSGNSYEQYF
TGTGCCAGCAGCTTTAGCGGGAACTCTTACGAGCAGTACTTC
>TRBJ2-7|NA|NA|TRBV19
CASSPLTPAYEQYF
TGTGCCAGTAGTCCCCTCACACCCGCCTACGAGCAGTACTTC
>TRBJ2-5|NA|TRBD2|TRBV11-2
CASSPRTSGRAGTQYF
TGTGCCAGCAGCCCAAGGACTAGCGGGAGGGCCGGGACCCAGTACTTC
>TRBJ2-3|NA|NA|TRBV27
CASSLGGDTQYF
TGTGCCAGCAGCCTCGGTGGAGATACGCAGTATTTT
>TRBJ2-7|NA|NA|TRBV19
CASSMGSGTSSYEQYF
TGTGCCAGTAGTATGGGGAGCGGGACATCCTCCTACGAGCAGTACTTC
>TRBJ1-5|NA|NA|TRBV11-2
CASSLTGSPNQPQHF
TGTGCCAGCAGCCTTACAGGCAGTCCCAATCAGCCCCAGCATTTT
>TRBJ2-1|NA|NA|TRBV4-2
CASSQDPRERNEQFF
TGTGCCAGCAGCCAAGATCCCCGGGAGCGTAATGAGCAGTTCTTC
>TRBJ2-7|NA|TRBD1|TRBV5-8
CASSPGTGSYEQYF
TGTGCCAGCAGCCCCGGGACAGGCTCCTACGAGCAGTACTTC
>TRBJ1-1|NA|NA|TRBV30
CAWSVYEGTEAFF
TGTGCCTGGAGTGTATACGAGGGAACTGAAGCTTTCTTT
>TRBJ2-5|NA|TRBD2|TRBV9
CASSTGTKGVETQYF
TGTGCCAGCAGCACCGGGACTAAGGGTGTGGAGACCCAGTACTTC
>TRBJ2-7|NA|NA|TRBV6-5
CASSYGQGGSYEQYF
TGTGCCAGCAGTTACGGGCAGGGTGGGTCCTACGAGCAGTACTTC
>TRBJ2-1|NA|TRBD2|TRBV5-6
CASSLGTSGKYNEQFF
TGTGCCAGCAGCTTAGGGACTAGCGGGAAGTACAATGAGCAGTTCTTC
>TRBJ1-5|NA|NA|TRBV9
CASIPGPGGADQPQHF
TGTGCCAGCATCCCCGGCCCGGGGGGCGCCGATCAGCCCCAGCATTTT
>TRBJ2-2|NA|NA|TRBV11-3
CASSLASGELFF
TGTGCCAGCAGCTTAGCATCCGGGGAGCTGTTTTTT
>TRBJ2-7|NA|NA|TRBV7-9
CASSLPGVYEQYF
TGTGCCAGCAGCCTGCCGGGGGTTTACGAGCAGTACTTC
>TRBJ2-7|NA|TRBD1|TRBV11-3
CASSLGTGLDEQYF
TGTGCCAGCAGCTTGGGGACAGGGTTGGACGAGCAGTACTTC
>TRBJ2-1|NA|TRBD2|TRBV19
CASTYSGGYNEQFF
TGTGCCAGCACATATAGCGGGGGCTACAATGAGCAGTTCTTC